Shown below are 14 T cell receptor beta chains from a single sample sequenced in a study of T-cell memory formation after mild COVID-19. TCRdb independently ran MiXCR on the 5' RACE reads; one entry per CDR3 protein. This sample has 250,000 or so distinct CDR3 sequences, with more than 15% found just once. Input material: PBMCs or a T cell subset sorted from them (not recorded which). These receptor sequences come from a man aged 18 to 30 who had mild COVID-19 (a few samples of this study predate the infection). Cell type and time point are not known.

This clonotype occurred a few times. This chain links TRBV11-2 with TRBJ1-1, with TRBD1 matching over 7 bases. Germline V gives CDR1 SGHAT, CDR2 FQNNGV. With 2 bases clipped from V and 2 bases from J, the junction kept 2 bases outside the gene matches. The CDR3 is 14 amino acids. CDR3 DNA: TGTGCCAGCAGCTTAACAGGGGCAAACACTGAAGCTTTCTTT. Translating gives CASSLTGANTEAFF.

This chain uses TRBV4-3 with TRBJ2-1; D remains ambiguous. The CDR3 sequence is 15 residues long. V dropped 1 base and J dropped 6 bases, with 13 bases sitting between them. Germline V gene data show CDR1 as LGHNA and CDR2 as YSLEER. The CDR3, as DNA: TGCGCCAGCAGCCAAGGGGCCCTTGGAACCAATGAGCAGTTCTTC. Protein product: CASSQGALGTNEQFF.

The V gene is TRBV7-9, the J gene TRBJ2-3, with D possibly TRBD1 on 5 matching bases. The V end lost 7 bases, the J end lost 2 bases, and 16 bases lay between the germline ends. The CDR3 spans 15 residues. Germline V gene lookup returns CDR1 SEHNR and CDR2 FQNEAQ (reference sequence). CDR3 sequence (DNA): TGTGCCAGCACTCGGCGCGGCAGGGTCACAGATACGCAGTATTTT. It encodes CASTRRGRVTDTQYF. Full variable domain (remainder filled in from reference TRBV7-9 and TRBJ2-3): DTGVSQNPRHKITKRGQNVTFRCDPISEHNRLYWYRQTLGQGPEFLTYFQNEAQLEKSRLLSDRFSAERPKGSFSTLEIQRTEQGDSAMYLCASTRRGRVTDTQYFGPGTRLTVL.

This CDR3 reads CSGQRGNENEQFF. CDR3 nucleotide sequence: TGCAGCGGACAGCGGGGCAATGAGAATGAGCAGTTCTTC. V and J are TRBV20-1 and TRBJ2-1; perhaps TRBD2 as D (7 bases). Germline lookup yields CDR1 DFQATT and CDR2 SNEGSKA (reference sequence). This CDR3 is built from 13 residues.

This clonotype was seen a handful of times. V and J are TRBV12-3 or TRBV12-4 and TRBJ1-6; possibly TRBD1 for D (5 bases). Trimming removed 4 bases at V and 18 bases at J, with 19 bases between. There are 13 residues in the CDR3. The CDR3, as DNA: TGTGCCAGCAGTTCGACCGAACCGGGACGGCGCCACTTT. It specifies CASSSTEPGRRHF.

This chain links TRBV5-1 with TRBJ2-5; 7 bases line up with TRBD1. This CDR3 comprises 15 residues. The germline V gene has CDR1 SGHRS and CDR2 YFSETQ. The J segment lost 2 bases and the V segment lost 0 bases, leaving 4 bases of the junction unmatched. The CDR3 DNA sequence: TGCGCCAGCAGCTTGGGGACAGGCCCACAAGAGACCCAGTACTTC. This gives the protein CASSLGTGPQETQYF.

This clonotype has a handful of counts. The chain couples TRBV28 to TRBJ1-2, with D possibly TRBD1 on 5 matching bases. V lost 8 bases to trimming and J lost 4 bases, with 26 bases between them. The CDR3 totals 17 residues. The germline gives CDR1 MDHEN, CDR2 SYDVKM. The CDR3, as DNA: TGTGCCAGCTCGGCTACTCCTACGGGACCAGGCGGCTATGGCTACACCTTC. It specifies CASSATPTGPGGYGYTF.

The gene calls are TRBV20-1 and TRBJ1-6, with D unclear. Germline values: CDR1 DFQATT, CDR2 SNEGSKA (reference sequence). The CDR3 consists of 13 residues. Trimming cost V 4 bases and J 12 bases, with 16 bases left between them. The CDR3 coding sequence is TGCAGTGCTATTCCAGGAGGTGTGAAACCCCTCCACTTT. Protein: CSAIPGGVKPLHF.

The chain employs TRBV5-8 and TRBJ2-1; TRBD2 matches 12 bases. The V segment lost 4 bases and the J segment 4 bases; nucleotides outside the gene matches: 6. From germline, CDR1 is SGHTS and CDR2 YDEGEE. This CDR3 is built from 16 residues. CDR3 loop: CASSAKLAGGYNEQFF. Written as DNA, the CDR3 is TGTGCCAGCAGCGCTAAACTAGCGGGAGGTTACAATGAGCAGTTCTTC.

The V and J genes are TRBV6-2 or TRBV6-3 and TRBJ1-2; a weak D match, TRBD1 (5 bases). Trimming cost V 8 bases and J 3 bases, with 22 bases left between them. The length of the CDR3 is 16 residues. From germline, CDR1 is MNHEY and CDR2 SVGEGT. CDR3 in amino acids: CASLPFDSPGYYGYTF. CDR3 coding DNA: TGTGCCAGCCTACCCTTCGACAGTCCGGGGTACTATGGCTACACCTTC.

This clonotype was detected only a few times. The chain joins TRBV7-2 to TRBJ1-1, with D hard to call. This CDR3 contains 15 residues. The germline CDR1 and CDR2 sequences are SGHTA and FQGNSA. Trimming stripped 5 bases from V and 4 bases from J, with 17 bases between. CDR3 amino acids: CASSLWTGWSTEAFF. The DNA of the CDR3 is TGTGCCAGCAGCCTGTGGACCGGATGGAGCACTGAAGCTTTCTTT.

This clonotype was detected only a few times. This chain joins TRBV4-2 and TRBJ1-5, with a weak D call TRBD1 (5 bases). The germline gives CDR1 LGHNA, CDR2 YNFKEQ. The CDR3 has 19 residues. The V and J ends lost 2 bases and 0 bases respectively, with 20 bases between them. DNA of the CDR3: TGTGCCAGCAGCCAAACACAGGTTGTCCCACACTATAGCAATCAGCCCCAGCATTTT. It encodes CASSQTQVVPHYSNQPQHF.

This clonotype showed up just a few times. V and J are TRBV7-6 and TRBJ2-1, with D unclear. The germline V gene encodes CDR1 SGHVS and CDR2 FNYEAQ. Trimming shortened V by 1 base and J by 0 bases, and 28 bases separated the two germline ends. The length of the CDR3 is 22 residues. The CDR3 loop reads CASSLGPGGAVPRLNSYNEQFF. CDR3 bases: TGTGCCAGCAGCTTAGGTCCAGGCGGCGCGGTCCCGAGATTAAACTCCTACAATGAGCAGTTCTTC.

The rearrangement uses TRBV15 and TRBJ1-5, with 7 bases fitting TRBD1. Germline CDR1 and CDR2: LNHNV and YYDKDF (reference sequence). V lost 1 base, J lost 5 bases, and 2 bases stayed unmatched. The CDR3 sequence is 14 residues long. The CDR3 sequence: CATSRAGGDQPQHF. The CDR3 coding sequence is TGTGCCACCAGCAGAGCAGGGGGTGATCAGCCCCAGCATTTT. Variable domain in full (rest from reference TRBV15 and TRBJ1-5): DAMVIQNPRYQVTQFGKPVTLSCSQTLNHNVMYWYQQKSSQAPKLLFHYYDKDFNNEADTPDNFQSRRPNTSFCFLDIRSPGLGDTAMYLCATSRAGGDQPQHFGDGTRLSIL.